Each of the 32 T cell receptor beta chains below was sequenced from the same sample in a study of immune evolution from preneoplasia to lung adenocarcinoma. Profiled with immunoSEQ multiplex PCR; TCRdb holds only in-frame clones, not every one. Of several thousand clones in the sample, around 85% were seen once. The material sequenced was FFPE invasive lung adenocarcinoma tissue. Receptor source: a person between 50 and 69 years old with lung adenocarcinoma.

The chain employs TRBV18 and TRBJ2-7, with 9 bases lining up with TRBD1. CDR1 KGHSH and CDR2 LQKENI come from the germline V gene. The CDR3 has 15 residues. The ends lost 0 bases at V and 4 bases at J; junction bases unmatched: 4. The CDR3 spells CASSPPGQGRYEQYF. CDR3 nucleotide sequence: TGTGCCAGCTCACCACCGGGACAGGGAAGGTACGAGCAGTACTTC. Combining the CDR3 with reference TRBV18 and TRBJ2-7 gives the whole variable domain NAGVMQNPRHLVRRRGQEARLRCSPMKGHSHVYWYRQLPEEGLKFMVYLQKENIIDESGMPKERFSAEFPKEGPSILRIQQVVRGDSAAYFCASSPPGQGRYEQYFGPGTRLTVT.

A few counts support this clone. The chain uses TRBV19 and TRBJ2-2; D call uncertain. The length of the CDR3 is 12 residues. Germline CDR1 is LNHDA and CDR2 is SQIVND (reference sequence). The V and J ends lost 0 bases and 8 bases respectively, with 4 bases between them. The CDR3 nucleotides are TGTGCCAGTAGTATAGATTTGGGGGAGCTGTTTTTT. It translates to CASSIDLGELFF.

V is TRBV29-1 and J is TRBJ1-1; TRBD1 aligns across 9 bases. There are 11 residues in the CDR3. The V gene's germline CDR1 is SQVTM and CDR2 ANQGSEA. V shed 4 bases and J 12 bases; nucleotides not matched to a gene: 6. The DNA of the CDR3 is TGCAGCGTTGGGGGGAACAGGGGGCCTTTCTTT. This sequence encodes CSVGGNRGPFF.

The table lists this clone with a count of one. J is TRBJ2-7 and V is TRBV29-1; possibly TRBD1 or TRBD2 for D (5 bases each). CDR1 and CDR2 (germline): SQVTM, ANQGSEA. V was trimmed by 7 bases and J by 0 bases, leaving 13 bases between them. The CDR3 loop spans 13 amino acids. The CDR3 DNA sequence: TGCAGCGCAACCGGGGCCAACTCCTACGAGCAGTACTTC. This codes for CSATGANSYEQYF.

The table lists this clone with a count of one. V usage is TRBV18 and J usage is TRBJ2-1; TRBD2 matches at 9 bases. Per germline, CDR1 KGHSH and CDR2 LQKENI. The CDR3 totals 15 residues. The V segment lost 1 base and the J segment 8 bases; nucleotides outside the gene matches: 6. The CDR3 DNA reads TGTGCCAGCTCACCACTTGCGGGAGGGCCTTATGAGCAGTTCTTC. This sequence encodes CASSPLAGGPYEQFF.

Points on this clone: One junction end disagrees with the germline gene, perhaps due to a read error. The V call is TRBV14, the J call TRBJ2-2; TRBD1 or TRBD2 may be the D gene (5 bases each). CDR1 is SGHDN, CDR2 FVKESK, per germline. The CDR3 is 15 amino acids. The CDR3: CASSQAWKGTEELFF. The CDR3 DNA reads as TGTGCCAGCAGCCAAGCTTGGAAGGGGACCGAGGAGCTGTTTTTT.

The chain carries TRBV5-1 and TRBJ2-7; 9 bases align to TRBD1. After removal of 2 bases from V and 7 bases from J, the junction contained 10 bases not matched to a gene. Germline CDR1 and CDR2: SGHRS and YFSETQ. The CDR3 sequence is 15 residues long. The CDR3 loop reads CASSFSIQGAREQYF. CDR3 nucleotide sequence: TGCGCCAGCAGCTTCTCCATACAGGGGGCTCGGGAGCAGTACTTC.

The genes are TRBV6-5 and TRBJ2-3, with a possible D match to TRBD2 (5 bases). This CDR3 is 15 amino acids long. Germline values: CDR1 MNHEY, CDR2 SVGAGI. Trimming stripped 0 bases from V and 5 bases from J, with 12 bases between. DNA for the CDR3: TGTGCCAGCAGTTACTCGACGGGGTGGGGAGATACGCAGTATTTT. This sequence encodes CASSYSTGWGDTQYF.

The genes are TRBV4-1 and TRBJ2-3; perhaps TRBD2 as D (6 bases). The CDR3 extends over 16 amino acids. From germline, CDR1 is MGHRA and CDR2 YSYEKL. Trimming pared 4 bases from V and 1 base from J, leaving 15 bases between. CDR3 bases: TGCGCCAGCAGCCTAGAGGGAGGTAGCGGCACAGATACGCAGTATTTT. Its translation is CASSLEGGSGTDTQYF.

V usage is TRBV7-9 and J usage is TRBJ2-7; a weak D match, TRBD1 (6 bases). V was shortened by 4 bases and J by 3 bases, with 10 bases between the two germline ends. In germline, CDR1 is SEHNR, CDR2 FQNEAQ (reference sequence). The CDR3 is made up of 13 amino acids. The CDR3 DNA follows: TGTGCCAGCAGCTCACAGGGCTTCTACGAGCAGTACTTC. Amino acid sequence: CASSSQGFYEQYF.

The chain has TRBV7-6 and TRBJ2-5; D is unclear. Trimming removed 5 bases from V and 0 bases from J, with 1 base in between. Germline values: CDR1 SGHVS, CDR2 FNYEAQ. The CDR3 is 11 residues long. The CDR3 spells CASSDQETQYF. DNA of the CDR3: TGTGCCAGCAGCGACCAAGAGACCCAGTACTTC.

There are a few counts of this clone. The chain combines TRBV28 with TRBJ2-1, with unresolved D. The CDR3 runs to 13 residues. Germline V gives CDR1 MDHEN, CDR2 SYDVKM. V shed 11 bases and J shed 6 bases, with 17 bases lying between them. The CDR3 nucleotides read TGTGCCGGCTCGGGCCATTTGGGCAATGAGCAGTTCTTC. Translation: CAGSGHLGNEQFF.

The V gene is TRBV6-5, the J gene TRBJ2-3; the D is unclear. CDR3 size: 14 residues. Trimming cost V 2 bases and J 6 bases, with 12 bases left between them. Looked up from germline, CDR1 is MNHEY and CDR2 is SVGAGI. The CDR3 loop reads CASSYRGKRDTQYF. CDR3 bases: TGTGCCAGCAGTTACAGAGGAAAAAGGGATACGCAGTATTTT.

This chain links TRBV4-1 with TRBJ1-3; 8 nucleotides match TRBD1. The junction had 0 bases not matched to a gene; V was cut back by 3 bases and J by 2 bases. Germline assignment: CDR1 MGHRA and CDR2 YSYEKL. The CDR3 consists of 14 residues. CDR3 amino acids: CASSQDRAGNTIYF. Here the CDR3 DNA reads TGCGCCAGCAGCCAGGACAGGGCTGGAAACACCATATATTTT.

The chain uses TRBV5-1 and TRBJ2-7; tentatively, D is TRBD1 or TRBD2 (5 bases each). The CDR3 totals 14 residues. Germline V lookup: CDR1 SGHRS, CDR2 YFSETQ. Trimming cost V 0 bases and J 5 bases, with 12 bases left between them. CDR3 in amino acids: CASSLAGTRNEQYF. Here the CDR3 DNA reads TGCGCCAGCAGCTTGGCCGGGACGAGAAACGAGCAGTACTTC.

The CDR3 DNA sequence: TGTGCCAGCAGGGGTCAGGCGCACATCCCCTACGAGCAGTACTTC. Amino acid sequence: CASRGQAHIPYEQYF. V usage is TRBV6-1 and J usage is TRBJ2-7; no reliable D call. Trimming removed 6 bases at V and 2 bases at J, with 17 bases between. The length of the CDR3 is 15 residues. CDR1 and CDR2 (germline): MNHNS, SASEGT.

The chain joins TRBV7-9 to TRBJ2-7; tentatively, D is TRBD1 or TRBD2 (5 bases each). With 10 bases removed from V and 2 bases from J, the gap between germline ends came to 15 bases. Germline V gene sequence: CDR1 SEHNR, CDR2 FQNEAQ (reference sequence). This CDR3 has 13 amino acids. This CDR3 reads CAIHVGAAYEQYF. The CDR3 DNA sequence: TGTGCCATTCACGTCGGGGCCGCCTACGAGCAGTACTTC.

The gene calls are TRBV19 and TRBJ2-1, with D possibly being TRBD2 (6 bases). This CDR3 contains 13 residues. Germline loops: CDR1 LNHDA, CDR2 SQIVND (reference sequence). V was cut by 8 bases and J by 5 bases, with 13 bases left in between. CDR3 loop: CASRLSGNNEQFF. The CDR3 DNA reads as TGTGCCAGTCGCCTTAGCGGCAACAATGAGCAGTTCTTC.

The chain has TRBV5-6 and TRBJ2-1; 8 bases are shared with TRBD2. The CDR3 runs 16 residues. Germline V gives CDR1 SGHDT, CDR2 YYEEEE. J lost 5 bases, V lost 4 bases, and 11 bases had no gene match. The CDR3 sequence: CASSELGSGTDNEQFF. DNA for the CDR3: TGTGCCAGCAGCGAACTGGGTAGCGGGACTGACAATGAGCAGTTCTTC.

CDR3 amino acids: CAISAKMGQGTYEQYF. For the CDR3, the DNA is TGTGCCATCAGTGCTAAGATGGGACAGGGGACCTACGAGCAGTACTTC. This chain connects TRBV10-3 to TRBJ2-7; 10 bases fit TRBD1. J was trimmed by 2 bases and V by 4 bases; bases with no gene match: 8. CDR3 size: 16 residues. Germline CDR1 and CDR2: ENHRY and SYGVKD.

The chain is built from TRBV6-6 and TRBJ2-7, with 10 bases identical to TRBD1. V shed 5 bases and J 5 bases; nucleotides not matched to a gene: 6. Germline V gives CDR1 MNHNY, CDR2 SVGAGI (reference sequence). This CDR3 has 14 residues. The CDR3 DNA reads as TGTGCCAGCAGTCAGGGACAGGGGAGCGACGAGCAGTACTTC. Its translation: CASSQGQGSDEQYF.

V is TRBV4-1 and J is TRBJ1-2; D may be TRBD1 (6 bases). This CDR3 is 14 amino acids long. Germline V gene sequence: CDR1 MGHRA, CDR2 YSYEKL. V gave up 0 bases and J gave up 4 bases, with 9 bases separating them. CDR3: CASSQDGGGYGYTF. Here the CDR3 DNA reads TGCGCCAGCAGCCAAGATGGAGGGGGCTATGGCTACACCTTC.

The chain uses TRBV9 and TRBJ1-1; D perhaps matches TRBD1 (5 bases). V lost 4 bases to trimming and J lost 0 bases, with 7 bases between them. The CDR3 contains 13 residues. CDR1 and CDR2 from the germline V gene are SGDLS and YYNGEE. The CDR3 sequence: CASSRGMNTEAFF. The DNA for the CDR3 is TGTGCCAGCAGCAGGGGCATGAACACTGAAGCTTTCTTT.

The chain has TRBV30 and TRBJ2-5; D tentatively fits TRBD1 or TRBD2 (6 bases each). CDR1 GTSNPN and CDR2 SVGIG come from the germline V gene (reference sequence). CDR3 length equals 14 residues. V was pared by 0 bases and J by 5 bases, with 13 bases between. The CDR3 coding sequence is TGTGCCTGGAGTGTCGTCCTAGGGGGGGAGACCCAGTACTTC. It yields the protein CAWSVVLGGETQYF.

This clone was counted between two and nine times. This chain connects TRBV7-9 to TRBJ2-5; D is possibly TRBD1 or TRBD2 (5 bases each). V dropped 6 bases and J dropped 5 bases, with 16 bases sitting between them. Germline loops: CDR1 SEHNR, CDR2 FQNEAQ (reference sequence). The CDR3 extends over 14 amino acids. The CDR3 region has the DNA TGTGCCAGCAGTCGCACCTTGGGGGTGGAGACCCAGTACTTC. This codes for CASSRTLGVETQYF.

This sequence joins TRBV4-2 and TRBJ1-1, with TRBD1 matching over 7 bases. Germline CDR1 and CDR2: LGHNA and YNFKEQ. After removal of 4 bases from V and 3 bases from J, the junction contained 2 bases not matched to a gene. CDR3 size: 13 residues. CDR3 sequence (DNA): TGTGCCAGCAGCCGACAGGGAGACACTGAAGCTTTCTTT. The encoded protein is CASSRQGDTEAFF.

The V call is TRBV4-1, the J call TRBJ1-1; 11 bases fit TRBD1. Germline CDR1 MGHRA, CDR2 YSYEKL. The CDR3 runs 18 residues. J gave up 3 bases and V 5 bases, and 14 bases lay outside the gene matches. Here the CDR3 DNA reads TGCGCCAGCAGCACACAGGCCTGGACAGGGGGCGATGACACTGAAGCTTTCTTT. It is translated as CASSTQAWTGGDDTEAFF.

V and J are TRBV11-2 and TRBJ2-3; TRBD2 aligns across 9 bases. Germline CDR1 SGHAT, CDR2 FQNNGV. There are 15 residues in the CDR3. V was pared by 6 bases and J by 1 base, with 5 bases of the junction left unmatched. CDR3 amino acids: CASSTRTSGTDTQYF. The CDR3 DNA reads as TGTGCCAGCAGTACTAGGACTAGCGGCACAGATACGCAGTATTTT.

V usage is TRBV6-1 and J usage is TRBJ2-3; the match to TRBD2 covers 15 bases. Germline CDR1 reads MNHNS; CDR2 reads SASEGT. V lost 0 bases to trimming and J lost 0 bases; unmatched junction nucleotides: 7. The length of the CDR3 is 20 residues. The CDR3 sequence: CASSEAPAGLAGGSTDTQYF. CDR3 sequence (DNA): TGTGCCAGCAGTGAAGCTCCCGCCGGACTAGCGGGGGGGAGCACAGATACGCAGTATTTT.

This chain uses TRBV11-2 with TRBJ2-4; TRBD1 matches 7 bases. This CDR3 has 14 amino acids. Looked up from germline, CDR1 is SGHAT and CDR2 is FQNNGV. The V and J ends lost 5 bases and 5 bases, in that order; junction bases with no gene match: 6. The CDR3 DNA is TGTGCCAGCAGCCCTACCGGGACAGAAAACATTCAGTACTTC. Translation gives CASSPTGTENIQYF. The variable domain in full, with the rest retrieved from reference TRBV11-2 and TRBJ2-4, is EAGVAQSPRYKIIEKRQSVAFWCNPISGHATLYWYQQILGQGPKLLIQFQNNGVVDDSQLPKDRFSAERLKGVDSTLKIQPAKLEDSAVYLCASSPTGTENIQYFGAGTRLSVL.

J is TRBJ2-7 and V is TRBV4-1, with TRBD1 matching 11 bases. From germline, CDR1 is MGHRA and CDR2 YSYEKL. This CDR3 is 15 amino acids long. The ends lost 3 bases at V and 3 bases at J; junction bases unmatched: 4. The CDR3, as DNA: TGCGCCAGCAGCCACGGGGGACAGGGGGTCTACGAGCAGTACTTC. This translates into CASSHGGQGVYEQYF.

V usage is TRBV11-2 and J usage is TRBJ1-1; no firm D call. Germline CDR1 reads SGHAT; CDR2 reads FQNNGV. CDR3 size: 14 residues. Trimming pared 5 bases from V and 1 base from J, leaving 11 bases between. CDR3 sequence (DNA): TGTGCCAGCAGCCCTAGTACAGCGAACACTGAAGCTTTCTTT. This encodes CASSPSTANTEAFF.